One and the same sample provided the 27 T cell receptor beta chains below, sequenced in a study of blood T cells in healthy people across ages. Combining a sample-barcoded 5' primer with a J-beta primer mix, a second PCR ran for roughly 7 to 11 cycles. MiXCR was run by TCRdb on the 5' RACE reads, yielding one entry per CDR3 protein. The profile covers roughly 800,000 distinct CDR3 sequences, with around a quarter appearing a single time and about 3% taken by the ten largest. These data were also reused for a study on T cells of mothers and their children.

Sequencing was carried out using blood. These TCRs come from a boy between 10 and 17 years old in good health.

The gene calls are TRBV7-2 and TRBJ2-2; D is unclear. Trimming shortened V by 5 bases and J by 6 bases, and 19 bases separated the two germline ends. Germline V gene sequence: CDR1 SGHTA, CDR2 FQGNSA. The CDR3 length is 16 residues. CDR3: CASSRTYSPTPGELFF. The CDR3 nucleotides are TGTGCCAGCAGCCGGACGTATTCCCCAACGCCCGGGGAGCTGTTTTTT.

There are a few counts of this clonotype. This sequence joins TRBV20-1 and TRBJ1-2, with 8 bases identical to TRBD1. Per germline, CDR1 DFQATT and CDR2 SNEGSKA (reference sequence). After removal of 5 bases from V and 5 bases from J, the junction contained 7 bases not matched to a gene. The CDR3 spans 13 residues. The CDR3 nucleotides read TGCAGTGCTCTGGACAGGGAAGGGTATGGCTACACCTTC. It is translated as CSALDREGYGYTF.

This clonotype was seen only a few times. The V gene is TRBV6-6, the J gene TRBJ1-2; D not resolved. This CDR3 comprises 13 residues. The germline CDR1 and CDR2 sequences are MNHNY and SVGAGI (reference sequence). V was pared by 8 bases and J by 5 bases, with 15 bases between. The CDR3 DNA sequence: TGTGCCAGCTTAGATAGTCTTGTGTATGGCTACACCTTC. It yields the protein CASLDSLVYGYTF.

This clonotype has more than one count but fewer than ten. The chain couples TRBV2 to TRBJ2-5; TRBD2 matches 11 bases. The germline CDR1 and CDR2 sequences are SNHLY and FYNNEI. The length of the CDR3 is 16 residues. With V trimmed by 6 bases and J by 3 bases, 9 bases remained unmatched. CDR3 amino acids: CASSSSGLADKETQYF. CDR3 nucleotides: TGTGCCAGCAGCTCATCGGGACTAGCGGATAAAGAGACCCAGTACTTC.

This chain links TRBV12-3 or TRBV12-4 with TRBJ2-5; perhaps TRBD1 as D (6 bases). The DNA end is a closer match to TRBJ2-7, so the J assignment may be wrong. This CDR3 spans 14 amino acids. The CDR3 bases are TGTGCCAGCAGTCTCCGGGACATCTCCTACGAGCAGTACTTC. Residues: CASSLRDISYEQYF.

This clonotype was seen just once. This chain links TRBV14 with TRBJ1-6; TRBD1 is a possible D gene (6 bases). Germline V CDR1 and CDR2: SGHDN, FVKESK. The CDR3 has 17 amino acids. The V end was cut by 4 bases, the J end by 7 bases, with 20 bases between. CDR3 amino acids: CASSRQPPGTPNSPLHF. The CDR3 DNA follows: TGTGCCAGCAGCCGACAGCCCCCCGGGACACCGAATTCACCCCTCCACTTT.

This clonotype was seen a few times. This chain uses TRBV7-8 with TRBJ2-1, with D possibly being TRBD1 or TRBD2 (6 bases each). This CDR3 spans 16 amino acids. V lost 2 bases and J 4 bases, leaving 15 bases between the germline ends. Germline loops: CDR1 SGHVS, CDR2 FQNEAQ. The CDR3 coding sequence is TGTGCCAGCAGCTTAACTCCGGGGGCCCGGTACAATGAGCAGTTCTTC. This translates into CASSLTPGARYNEQFF.

V usage is TRBV9 and J usage is TRBJ1-2, with unresolved D. There are 13 residues in the CDR3. CDR1 SGDLS and CDR2 YYNGEE come from the germline V gene. The V end was cut by 0 bases, the J end by 3 bases, with 6 bases between. DNA of the CDR3: TGTGCCAGCAGCGTAGAAGAATACTATGGCTACACCTTC. Its translation is CASSVEEYYGYTF.

This clonotype was detected only once. The rearrangement joins TRBV20-1 to TRBJ2-5; 7 bases are a match to TRBD2. The CDR3 spans 13 residues. The germline gives CDR1 DFQATT, CDR2 SNEGSKA (reference sequence). The trim removed 6 bases at V and 2 bases at J, leaving 6 bases unmatched. For the CDR3, the DNA is TGCAGTGCCGGGTGGGGAGGGCAAGAGACCCAGTACTTC. Amino acids: CSAGWGGQETQYF.

As to this clonotype: Sequence at one end of the junction differs from germline and may be a read error. V usage is TRBV18 and J usage is TRBJ2-5; no clear D gene. With the DNA end fitting TRBJ2-7 better, the J assignment may be wrong. The CDR3 sequence is 14 residues long. CDR1 KGHSH and CDR2 LQKENI come from the germline V gene. CDR3: CASSPSWQSCEQYF. The CDR3 DNA follows: TGTGCCAGCTCACCTTCTTGGCAGTCCTGCGAGCAGTACTTC.

The chain uses TRBV12-3 or TRBV12-4 and TRBJ1-5, with D hard to call. The CDR3 is 17 residues long. V lost 5 bases, J lost 2 bases, and 19 bases lay in between. The chain's CDR3 is CASSLRVRTSGNQPQHF. In DNA form, the CDR3 reads TGTGCCAGCAGTCTACGGGTCCGAACATCGGGCAATCAGCCCCAGCATTTT.

There are a few counts of this clonotype. This chain uses TRBV11-2 with TRBJ2-5; 8 nucleotides line up with TRBD2. Trimming took 7 bases from V and 6 from J; bases not matched to a gene: 13. The CDR3 has 15 amino acids. Germline V gene lookup returns CDR1 SGHAT and CDR2 FQNNGV. The CDR3 DNA is TGTGCCAGCATCCCGGGCGCGGGGGGCCCTCAGACCCAGTACTTC. Translated, it gives CASIPGAGGPQTQYF.

In its sample, this clonotype was seen a few times. The chain employs TRBV5-1 and TRBJ2-3, with D perhaps TRBD2 (6 bases). V was shortened by 2 bases and J by 2 bases, with 21 bases between the two germline ends. Per germline, CDR1 SGHRS and CDR2 YFSETQ. The CDR3 is made up of 18 amino acids. CDR3 bases: TGCGCCAGCAGCTTAACCTTTATCTCTAGCGACCTCACAGATACGCAGTATTTT. Protein sequence: CASSLTFISSDLTDTQYF.

This clonotype turned up a few times. This chain joins TRBV5-1 and TRBJ2-1; perhaps D is TRBD1 or TRBD2 (6 bases each). Trimming pared 2 bases from V and 6 bases from J, leaving 15 bases between. From germline, CDR1 is SGHRS and CDR2 YFSETQ. The CDR3 has 15 amino acids. The chain's CDR3 is CASSFRWGASNEQFF. CDR3 bases: TGCGCCAGCAGCTTTCGGTGGGGGGCGTCCAATGAGCAGTTCTTC.

The chain joins TRBV25-1 to TRBJ2-5; TRBD1 aligns across 8 bases. With V trimmed by 2 bases and J by 2 bases, 7 bases remained unmatched. The CDR3 is 16 amino acids. Germline values: CDR1 MGHDK, CDR2 SYGVNS. The CDR3: CASSENAGTGQETQYF. As DNA, the CDR3 is TGTGCCAGCAGTGAAAACGCCGGGACAGGACAAGAGACCCAGTACTTC.

The sample holds a few counts of this clonotype. The genes are TRBV7-2 and TRBJ2-7, with TRBD2 as a possible D gene (6 bases). The CDR3 spans 13 residues. The germline V gene has CDR1 SGHTA and CDR2 FQGNSA. The V gene lost 3 bases and the J gene lost 9 bases, with 15 bases spanning the gap. The DNA for the CDR3 is TGTGCCAGCAGCTTGTCGCGGGACGGGGGGCAGTACTTC. Amino acids: CASSLSRDGGQYF. Filled out from reference TRBV7-2 and TRBJ2-7, the complete variable domain reads GAGVSQSPSNKVTEKGKDVELRCDPISGHTALYWYRQSLGQGLEFLIYFQGNSAPDKSGLPSDRFSAERTGGSVSTLTIQRTQQEDSAVYLCASSLSRDGGQYFGPGTRLTVT.

This clonotype appeared a few times. The chain employs TRBV20-1 and TRBJ1-2; D remains unclear. The V gene lost 5 bases and the J gene lost 8 bases, with 15 bases spanning the gap. The CDR3 is 12 amino acids. Germline assignment: CDR1 DFQATT and CDR2 SNEGSKA (reference sequence). Written as DNA, the CDR3 is TGCAGTGCTGCCCCCACCTCGGGGGGCTACACCTTC. Protein sequence: CSAAPTSGGYTF.

The genes are TRBV28 and TRBJ2-1; D ambiguous. The CDR3 loop spans 14 amino acids. Germline values: CDR1 MDHEN, CDR2 SYDVKM. Trimming removed 3 bases from V and 8 bases from J, with 14 bases in between. The DNA of the CDR3 is TGTGCCAGCAGTTTTAGGGCTCAACGCCATGAGCAGTTCTTC. It yields the protein CASSFRAQRHEQFF.

The V gene is TRBV6-1, the J gene TRBJ2-7; the match to TRBD1 covers 10 bases. The V gene end was trimmed by 4 bases and the J gene end by 0 bases; junction bases not matched to a gene: 6. Germline CDR1 and CDR2: MNHNS and SASEGT. The CDR3 runs to 16 residues. The CDR3 DNA reads as TGTGCCAGCAGTGCGGGACAGGGGACGGGCTCCTACGAGCAGTACTTC. This codes for CASSAGQGTGSYEQYF.

CDR3 in DNA: TGTACCAGCAGCAAGGATGAGGGATGCACAGATACGCAGTATTTT. The encoded protein is CTSSKDEGCTDTQYF. This chain uses TRBV21-1 with TRBJ2-3; the D call of TRBD2 is as the table states it, not checked on the DNA. TRBV21-1 has pseudogene status. CDR3 size: 15 residues.

This clonotype was found a few times. The rearrangement joins TRBV20-1 to TRBJ2-1; 9 bases are a match to TRBD1. Germline CDR1 is DFQATT and CDR2 is SNEGSKA (reference sequence). This CDR3 region has 13 residues. Trimming cost V 5 bases and J 10 bases; bases outside gene matches: 9. CDR3 region: CSALDRGEMEQFF. The CDR3 DNA reads TGCAGTGCTTTGGACAGGGGCGAGATGGAGCAGTTCTTC.

This clonotype was observed a few times. The chain joins TRBV4-1 to TRBJ2-5; weak D call: TRBD2 (5 bases). CDR3 size: 16 residues. Germline V gene lookup returns CDR1 MGHRA and CDR2 YSYEKL. V gave up 1 base and J gave up 2 bases, with 14 bases separating them. CDR3 sequence reads: CASSQGGVGFQETQYF. Here the CDR3 DNA reads TGCGCCAGCAGCCAAGGGGGAGTGGGATTTCAAGAGACCCAGTACTTC.

The rearrangement links TRBV5-1 to TRBJ2-1; perhaps TRBD1 as D (5 bases). TRBJ2-5 matches the DNA end more closely, so the J call is doubtful. Germline CDR1 reads SGHRS; CDR2 reads YFSETQ. The CDR3 spans 13 residues. DNA for the CDR3: TGCGCCAGCAGCTTTCCCAGGGTTGAGACCCAGTACTTC. Encoded protein: CASSFPRVETQYF.

This clonotype was observed a few times. The chain recombines TRBV10-3 with TRBJ1-1; the D gene is possibly TRBD1 (6 bases). The CDR3 is 14 residues long. CDR1 is ENHRY, CDR2 SYGVKD, per germline. Trimming stripped 7 bases from V and 4 bases from J, with 16 bases between. CDR3 amino acids: CAIKGVLPVTEAFF. In nucleotides, the CDR3 is TGTGCCATCAAGGGGGTTCTCCCGGTCACTGAAGCTTTCTTT.

The rearrangement joins TRBV12-3 or TRBV12-4 to TRBJ2-1; 7 bases are a match to TRBD2. The CDR3 covers 14 residues. The V segment lost 4 bases and the J segment 3 bases; nucleotides outside the gene matches: 3. The CDR3 loop is CASSWGGVYNEQFF. The CDR3 bases are TGTGCCAGCAGTTGGGGGGGGGTCTACAATGAGCAGTTCTTC.

The genes are TRBV18 and TRBJ2-3; possible D gene TRBD2, 6 bases. Germline CDR1 and CDR2: KGHSH and LQKENI. Deletions cut 3 bases from V and 12 bases from J, with 19 bases between. The CDR3 is 14 amino acids. CDR3 protein: CASSPPGAGPSQYF. CDR3 DNA: TGTGCCAGCTCACCTCCCGGGGCGGGACCATCACAGTATTTT.

V gene TRBV7-2 combines with J gene TRBJ1-2, with D tentatively TRBD1 (6 bases). V was clipped by 6 bases and J by 4 bases, with 18 bases between them. Germline loops: CDR1 SGHTA, CDR2 FQGNSA. The CDR3 is 15 residues long. The CDR3 DNA reads as TGTGCCAGCAGAGAACCGGGACACCTCACCTATGGCTACACCTTC. This encodes CASREPGHLTYGYTF.